Following are 5 T cell receptor beta chains from one sample sequenced in a study of cytomegalovirus exposure and HLA in healthy donors. Use of 60 Vbeta and 13 Jbeta primers characterized the PCR. The method was immunoSEQ multiplex PCR; TCRdb's version includes in-frame clones alone and lacks a portion of them. The sample shows some 150,000 clones, about 75% of them seen only once. Material for sequencing was PBMCs. These receptors all come from a young man in good health and CMV-seronegative.

The genes are TRBV18 and TRBJ2-7; TRBD2 matches at 9 bases. Per germline, CDR1 KGHSH and CDR2 LQKENI. V trimming: 3 bases; J trimming: 2 bases; junction bases outside the gene matches: 2. This CDR3 has 14 amino acids. CDR3 DNA sequence: TGTGCCAGCTCACCGGGACTAGCTACCTACGAGCAGTACTTC. This gives the protein CASSPGLATYEQYF.

The chain is built from TRBV6-7 and TRBJ1-5; D remains unclear. TRBV6-7 is known as an ORF, though its function is uncertain. The CDR3 spans 16 residues. The V and J ends lost 3 bases and 4 bases respectively, with 16 bases between them. CDR3 in amino acids: CASSYNWTLRNQPQHF. CDR3 nucleotides: TGTGCCAGCAGTTATAATTGGACTCTGAGGAATCAGCCCCAGCATTTT.

The J gene is TRBJ1-5, the V gene TRBV16; 10 nucleotides agree with TRBD1. The junction had 3 bases not matched to a gene; V was cut back by 6 bases and J by 1 base. The germline V gene encodes CDR1 KGHSY and CDR2 FQNENV. The CDR3 consists of 15 residues. CDR3 bases: TGTGCCAGCAGTCGGGACAGGGGAAGCAATCAGCCCCAGCATTTT. This translates into CASSRDRGSNQPQHF.

The chain joins TRBV18 to TRBJ1-5, with a tentative D call TRBD1 (5 bases). Trimming shortened V by 0 bases and J by 1 base, and 10 bases separated the two germline ends. The germline V gene encodes CDR1 KGHSH and CDR2 LQKENI. The CDR3 length is 16 residues. CDR3 nucleotides: TGTGCCAGCTCACCACCGACGGGGGTAAGCAATCAGCCCCAGCATTTT. Amino acid sequence: CASSPPTGVSNQPQHF.

The genes are TRBV30 and TRBJ2-7; a weak D match, TRBD1 (6 bases). The ends were cut back, 0 bases at V and 1 base at J, with 25 bases in the middle. Germline V gene sequence: CDR1 GTSNPN, CDR2 SVGIG (reference sequence). The CDR3 spans 19 residues. Written as DNA, the CDR3 is TGTGCCTGGAGTGTACGTAGGGGCAGGGGCGGGTCTCCATCCTACGAGCAGTACTTC. It is translated as CAWSVRRGRGGSPSYEQYF.